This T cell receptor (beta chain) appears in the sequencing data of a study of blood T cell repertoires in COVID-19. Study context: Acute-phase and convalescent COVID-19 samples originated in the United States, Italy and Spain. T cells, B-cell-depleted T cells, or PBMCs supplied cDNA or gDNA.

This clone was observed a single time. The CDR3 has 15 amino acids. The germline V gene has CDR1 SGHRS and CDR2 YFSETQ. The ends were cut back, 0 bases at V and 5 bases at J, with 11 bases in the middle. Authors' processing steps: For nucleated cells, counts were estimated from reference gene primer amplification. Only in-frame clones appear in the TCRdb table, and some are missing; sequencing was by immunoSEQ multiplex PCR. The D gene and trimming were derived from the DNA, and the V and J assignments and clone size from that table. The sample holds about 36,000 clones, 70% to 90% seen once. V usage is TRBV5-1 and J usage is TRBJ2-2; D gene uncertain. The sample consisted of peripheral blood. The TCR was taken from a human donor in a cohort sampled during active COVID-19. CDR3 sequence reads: CASSLEQFETGELFF. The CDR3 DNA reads TGCGCCAGCAGCTTGGAACAGTTCGAGACCGGGGAGCTGTTTTTT.